The T cell receptor beta chain described here comes from a study of blood T cell repertoires in COVID-19 (dated by TCRdb to the early 2020s). About the investigation overall: Collaborator samples came from the United States, Italy and Spain and covered acute and convalescent phases of COVID-19. The samples were drawn from two sources: the first 160 participants of the ongoing ImmuneRACE study, and approximately 1,300 subjects contributed by 6 global collaborators. The prospective study material was composed of cDNA or gDNA derived from T cells, B-cell-depleted T cells, or PBMCs. HLA class I and class II types, where available, came from metadata supplied by the sample provider rather than from assay-based typing. The repertoires were released in a freely available public database intended as a resource for research on the immune response to SARS-CoV-2. The dataset comprised deeply sampled blood TCRbeta repertoires from subjects exposed to, actively infected with, or recovered from COVID-19. The sample metadata nearly always contained a de-identified subject ID, COVID-19 status, age in years and sex.

This clone was seen only once. Its binding antigen is unknown. No much larger clone exists at a distance of one base, and base qualities are not known. The paper as a whole reports these results and caveats: The amount of clinical and demographic metadata varied by source and participant and was provided uncurated.

A distance of 12 bases separates the germline ends of V and J, which lose 6 bases and 6 bases respectively. Its CDR3 holds 13 amino acids, cysteine through phenylalanine. The sequence is cut down to CDR3 DNA, 39 bases in frame from base 1. The immunoSEQ Assay, a bias-controlled multiplex PCR, was used to amplify TCRbeta CDR3 regions from genomic DNA. The paper's processing steps were these. The number of nucleated cells in each sample was estimated by amplification of reference gene primers within the assay. To quantify the absolute abundance of each unique TCRbeta CDR3 rearrangement, sequence reads were collapsed and filtered. For each sample, productive Simpson clonality was calculated as the square root of Simpson's diversity index over productive rearrangements. In its TCRdb copy, this immuneACCESS table keeps in-frame sequences only and misses some clones. Where compared with another copy, unresolved V genes explain less than half of these, and the others have no known cause. That table is the source of V, J and clone size, and D and trimming were worked out from the DNA. This sample lists about 170,000 clones; 80% to 90% were detected once. About 2% of the sample goes to the ten largest clones.

Whole blood was collected in K2EDTA tubes by collaborating institutions according to the institutions' own protocols. For TCRbeta analysis, collaborator samples were shipped as frozen whole blood, as isolated PBMCs, or as DNA extracted from either sample type. Sequencing input: peripheral blood. The TCR sequence derives from a woman aged 80 or over with acute or convalescent COVID-19. The chain couples TRBV12-3 or TRBV12-4 to TRBJ1-5; 6 matching bases give a weak D call of TRBD1. Here the CDR3 is given as CASSSGTRQPQHF. The nucleotides read TGTGCCAGCAGCTCCGGGACACGTCAGCCCCAGCATTTT.